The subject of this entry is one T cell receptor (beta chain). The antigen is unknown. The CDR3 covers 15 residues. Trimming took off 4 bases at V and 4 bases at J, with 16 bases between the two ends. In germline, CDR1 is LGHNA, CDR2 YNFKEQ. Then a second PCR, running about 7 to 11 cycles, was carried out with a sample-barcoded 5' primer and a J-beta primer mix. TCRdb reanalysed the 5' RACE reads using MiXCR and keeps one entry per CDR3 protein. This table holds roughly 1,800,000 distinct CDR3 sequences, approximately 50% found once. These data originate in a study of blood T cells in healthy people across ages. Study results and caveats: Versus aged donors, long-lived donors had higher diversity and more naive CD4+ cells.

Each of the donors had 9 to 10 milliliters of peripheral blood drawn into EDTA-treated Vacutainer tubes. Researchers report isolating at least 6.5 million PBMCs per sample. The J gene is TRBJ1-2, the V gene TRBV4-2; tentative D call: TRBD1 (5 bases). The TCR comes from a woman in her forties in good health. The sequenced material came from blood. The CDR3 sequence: CASSRPLGGGYGYTF. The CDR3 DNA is TGTGCCAGCAGCCGACCCTTGGGCGGGGGCTATGGCTACACCTTC.